A single sample gave rise to the 7 T cell receptor beta chains below, sequenced in a study of blood T cell repertoires in COVID-19 (dated by TCRdb to about 2020). The library was generated by the immunoSEQ multiplex PCR assay. The source is immuneACCESS, and TCRdb retained only in-frame sequences with V and J called. Part of the clones is not carried over; for the studies checked, unresolved V genes explain less than half of this, and the remainder is unexplained. The sample yields roughly 160,000 clones; about 80% were counted once. The ten top clones hold over 15% of the sample. The specimen was PBMCs or T cells enriched from blood (not recorded which). The receptors stem from a woman in her sixties or seventies in a cohort exposed to, infected with or recovered from COVID-19 (not recorded which).

This clone has only a few counts. The chain links TRBV28 to TRBJ1-1; 9 bases match TRBD1. V trimming: 3 bases; J trimming: 1 base; junction bases outside the gene matches: 3. CDR1 is MDHEN and CDR2 is SYDVKM in the germline V gene. The CDR3 totals 15 residues. The CDR3 nucleotides are TGTGCCAGCAGTTTCCCGACAGGGGGGAACACTGAAGCTTTCTTT. Amino acid sequence: CASSFPTGGNTEAFF.

The CDR3 protein is CATSRVRWTGRPPSGNTIYF. The CDR3 region has the DNA TGTGCCACCAGCAGGGTTCGATGGACAGGGCGACCCCCGTCTGGAAACACCATATATTTT. The V gene is TRBV15, the J gene TRBJ1-3, with 8 bases that match TRBD1. V was clipped by 3 bases and J by 1 base; unmatched bases: 17. The CDR3 is 20 residues long. CDR1 and CDR2 from the germline V gene are LNHNV and YYDKDF (reference sequence).

The V and J genes are TRBV12-3 or TRBV12-4 and TRBJ2-5; D not certain. This CDR3 has 13 residues. V lost 6 bases, J lost 1 base, and 9 bases lay in between. The CDR3 spells CASSRQTQETQYF. For the CDR3, the DNA is TGTGCCAGCAGCAGGCAGACCCAAGAGACCCAGTACTTC.

The chain is built from TRBV19 and TRBJ2-1, with D perhaps TRBD1 (6 bases). The germline V gene has CDR1 LNHDA and CDR2 SQIVND (reference sequence). V was clipped by 8 bases and J by 4 bases, with 18 bases between them. This CDR3 has 15 residues. CDR3 nucleotides: TGTGCCAGTGGACGGGGCAGAGGGACATACAATGAGCAGTTCTTC. This codes for CASGRGRGTYNEQFF. Full variable domain (outside the CDR3, taken from reference TRBV19 and TRBJ2-1): DGGITQSPKYLFRKEGQNVTLSCEQNLNHDAMYWYRQDPGQGLRLIYYSQIVNDFQKGDIAEGYSVSREKKESFPLTVTSAQKNPTAFYLCASGRGRGTYNEQFFGPGTRLTVL.

The rearrangement uses TRBV11-2 and TRBJ1-6; 9 nucleotides match TRBD1. This CDR3 contains 15 residues. Germline loops: CDR1 SGHAT, CDR2 FQNNGV. The V gene end was trimmed by 1 base and the J gene end by 9 bases; junction bases not matched to a gene: 4. CDR3 in amino acids: CASSLAGTGISPLHF. CDR3 nucleotide sequence: TGTGCCAGCAGCTTAGCCGGGACAGGGATTTCACCCCTCCACTTT.

Only a few counts were recorded for this clone. J is TRBJ1-2 and V is TRBV4-2, with a weak D call TRBD1 (5 bases). The CDR3 has 15 residues. Germline CDR1 LGHNA, CDR2 YNFKEQ. The V and J ends lost 0 bases and 3 bases respectively, with 11 bases between them. CDR3 sequence: CASSQDGEGYYGYTF. The CDR3 DNA is TGTGCCAGCAGCCAAGATGGGGAGGGGTACTATGGCTACACCTTC.

The chain carries TRBV28 and TRBJ2-1; the match to TRBD1 covers 10 bases. This CDR3 comprises 14 residues. The germline V gene has CDR1 MDHEN and CDR2 SYDVKM. After removal of 6 bases from V and 9 bases from J, the junction contained 8 bases not matched to a gene. CDR3 in amino acids: CASRGTGESFEQFF. The CDR3 DNA reads TGTGCCAGCAGGGGGACAGGGGAGTCCTTTGAGCAGTTCTTC.